Each of the 22 T cell receptor beta chains below was sequenced from the same sample in a study of blood T cell repertoires in COVID-19 (dated by TCRdb to 2018 to 2021). Library prep was done by the immunoSEQ multiplex PCR assay. Entries here come from immuneACCESS through TCRdb and include only in-frame sequences with V and J called. Some clones fail to appear in such tables; in the studies checked, an unresolved V gene covers under half of the shortfall, and the cause of the remainder is unknown. This sample comprises 300,000 or so clones, around 80% of them detected only once. Of the sample, roughly 1.2% is held by the ten largest clones. The specimen sequenced was peripheral blood. These receptors were collected from a woman aged 45-60 years with acute or convalescent COVID-19.

V gene TRBV4-2 combines with J gene TRBJ2-1; 14 bases are a match to TRBD2. The CDR3 consists of 16 residues. CDR1 LGHNA and CDR2 YNFKEQ come from the germline V gene. J lost 8 bases, V lost 0 bases, and 3 bases had no gene match. The CDR3 region has the DNA TGTGCCAGCAGCCAAGAAGGGGGACTAGCGGGAGATGAGCAGTTCTTC. Its translation: CASSQEGGLAGDEQFF.

The V call is TRBV10-3, the J call TRBJ2-5; weak D call: TRBD1 (6 bases). The CDR3 loop spans 16 amino acids. V was trimmed by 2 bases and J by 4 bases, leaving 17 bases between them. The germline V gene encodes CDR1 ENHRY and CDR2 SYGVKD. The CDR3 reads CAISELTGGIGETQYF. The CDR3 DNA reads TGTGCCATCAGTGAGCTGACAGGAGGAATTGGAGAGACCCAGTACTTC.

The V and J genes are TRBV6-2 or TRBV6-3 and TRBJ2-5; a weak D match, TRBD2 (6 bases). The V end lost 0 bases, the J end lost 6 bases, and 11 bases lay between the germline ends. The CDR3 runs to 14 residues. The V gene's germline CDR1 is MNHEY and CDR2 SVGEGT. The CDR3 loop reads CASSYSTGRKTQYF. The DNA for the CDR3 is TGTGCCAGCAGTTACTCGACGGGGAGGAAGACCCAGTACTTC.

The J gene is TRBJ2-5, the V gene TRBV9; 9 positions match TRBD2. Germline CDR1 reads SGDLS; CDR2 reads YYNGEE. Trimming removed 2 bases from V and 4 bases from J; junction bases left unmatched: 6. The CDR3 has 15 residues. DNA of the CDR3: TGTGCCAGCAGCGTCGGACTAGCGAGGGCAGAGACCCAGTACTTC. This gives the protein CASSVGLARAETQYF.

This chain connects TRBV6-5 to TRBJ1-6, with D unclear. The CDR3 runs to 13 residues. Looked up from germline, CDR1 is MNHEY and CDR2 is SVGAGI. V shed 7 bases and J shed 4 bases, with 8 bases lying between them. The CDR3 bases are TGTGCCAGCAATTTACAGTATAATTCACCCCTCCACTTT. Its protein product is CASNLQYNSPLHF.

The chain uses TRBV5-4 and TRBJ1-2; 11 nucleotides match TRBD1. J lost 6 bases, V lost 3 bases, and 1 base had no gene match. The CDR3 spans 13 residues. From germline, CDR1 is SGHNT and CDR2 YYREEE (reference sequence). CDR3 nucleotides: TGTGCCAGCAGCTGGACAGGGGGCAATGGCTACACCTTC. Its protein product is CASSWTGGNGYTF.

The chain links TRBV9 to TRBJ1-3, with TRBD1 identical over 7 bases. With V trimmed by 6 bases and J by 1 base, 7 bases remained unmatched. The CDR3 has 15 amino acids. The germline CDR1 and CDR2 sequences are SGDLS and YYNGEE. CDR3 residues: CASTPQGESGNTIYF. CDR3 nucleotide sequence: TGTGCCAGCACCCCTCAGGGGGAATCTGGAAACACCATATATTTT.

This CDR3 is CASSIGGGLSYNEQFF. CDR3 nucleotides: TGTGCCAGTAGTATAGGTGGGGGCCTCTCCTACAATGAGCAGTTCTTC. This chain joins TRBV19 and TRBJ2-1; D may be TRBD1 (6 bases). Germline assignment: CDR1 LNHDA and CDR2 SQIVND (reference sequence). The length of the CDR3 is 16 residues. Trimming took off 1 base at V and 0 bases at J, with 10 bases between the two ends.

The sample holds one count of this clone. Different DNA sequences within this sample yield the same CDR3. The chain recombines TRBV7-3 with TRBJ1-2; possibly TRBD1 for D (6 bases). CDR1 and CDR2 (germline): SGHTA, FQGTGA. There are 14 residues in the CDR3. The V end lost 3 bases, the J end lost 7 bases, and 15 bases lay between the germline ends. Here the CDR3 DNA reads TGTGCCAGCAGCTTCGACAGGCAAGGAGGTGGCTACACCTTC. Protein sequence: CASSFDRQGGGYTF.

The chain joins TRBV2 to TRBJ2-5; TRBD1 matches 7 bases. The V and J ends lost 7 bases and 2 bases, in that order; junction bases with no gene match: 13. This CDR3 contains 16 residues. Germline CDR1 and CDR2: SNHLY and FYNNEI. This CDR3 reads CASTRRDRGIQETQYF. The DNA of the CDR3 is TGTGCCAGCACACGCCGGGACAGAGGGATACAAGAGACCCAGTACTTC.

This rearrangement joins TRBV5-1 to TRBJ1-1; 7 bases line up with TRBD1. Germline CDR1 SGHRS, CDR2 YFSETQ. V gave up 5 bases and J gave up 3 bases; unmatched junction bases: 7. CDR3 length: 14 amino acids. The CDR3 region is CASSVDREDTEAFF. The CDR3, as DNA: TGCGCCAGCAGTGTCGACAGGGAGGACACTGAAGCTTTCTTT.

The chain employs TRBV12-3 or TRBV12-4 and TRBJ1-2, with TRBD1 as a possible D gene (6 bases). The V end was cut by 6 bases, the J end by 8 bases, with 16 bases between. This CDR3 is 13 amino acids long. CDR3 loop: CASSLQGRYGYTF. CDR3 sequence (DNA): TGTGCCAGCAGCCTCCAGGGGCGGTACGGCTACACCTTC.

This clone occurred once. V gene TRBV3-1 (or the pseudogene TRBV3-2) combines with J gene TRBJ2-5; 12 positions agree with TRBD2. Germline V gene lookup returns CDR1 LGHDT and CDR2 YNNKEL (reference sequence). The CDR3 totals 14 residues. The V segment lost 6 bases and the J segment 5 bases; nucleotides outside the gene matches: 4. The CDR3 DNA reads as TGTGCCAGCAGGGAGCTAGCGGGAGGGGAGACCCAGTACTTC. Its protein product is CASRELAGGETQYF.

This chain's CDR3 is CASSYSQGAIGYTF. DNA for the CDR3: TGTGCCAGCAGTTACTCGCAGGGGGCGATTGGCTACACCTTC. The chain couples TRBV6-2 or TRBV6-3 to TRBJ1-2; 8 bases agree with TRBD1. The CDR3 contains 14 residues. V was pared by 0 bases and J by 7 bases, with 4 bases of the junction left unmatched. Germline V gives CDR1 MNHEY, CDR2 SVGEGT.

V is TRBV18 and J is TRBJ1-3, with 7 bases matching TRBD1. This CDR3 has 16 residues. Trimming removed 5 bases from V and 2 bases from J; junction bases left unmatched: 9. Germline V gene lookup returns CDR1 KGHSH and CDR2 LQKENI. CDR3 coding DNA: TGTGCCAGCTCAAGACAGGGAGACCCAACTGGAAACACCATATATTTT. It is translated as CASSRQGDPTGNTIYF.

The table lists this clone with a count of one. The chain joins TRBV30 to TRBJ2-6, with TRBD2 as a possible D gene (6 bases). This CDR3 comprises 17 residues. Germline lookup yields CDR1 GTSNPN and CDR2 SVGIG (reference sequence). Trimming removed 2 bases at V and 0 bases at J, with 14 bases between. This chain's CDR3 is CAWSPGLWNSGANVLTF. The CDR3 DNA is TGTGCCTGGAGTCCGGGACTCTGGAACTCTGGGGCCAACGTCCTGACTTTC.

The J gene is TRBJ1-1, the V gene TRBV9; 7 nucleotides match TRBD1. The germline V gene encodes CDR1 SGDLS and CDR2 YYNGEE. The CDR3 consists of 13 residues. The V gene end was trimmed by 0 bases and the J gene end by 11 bases; junction bases not matched to a gene: 7. The DNA for the CDR3 is TGTGCCAGCAGCGTAGGACAGACAGGGACCGCTTTCTTT. Translated, it gives CASSVGQTGTAFF.

The J gene is TRBJ1-5, the V gene TRBV30; the match to TRBD1 covers 7 bases. The ends lost 1 base at V and 3 bases at J; junction bases unmatched: 3. The CDR3 is 14 amino acids. Germline V gives CDR1 GTSNPN, CDR2 SVGIG (reference sequence). CDR3 sequence: CAWSATGVNQPQHF. The CDR3 DNA reads as TGTGCCTGGAGTGCAACAGGGGTCAATCAGCCCCAGCATTTT.

The chain links TRBV4-1 to TRBJ2-1; TRBD1 might be the D (5 bases). V was shortened by 0 bases and J by 7 bases, with 13 bases between the two germline ends. The CDR3 runs to 15 residues. Germline V gene data show CDR1 as MGHRA and CDR2 as YSYEKL. The DNA for the CDR3 is TGCGCCAGCAGCCAAGAATGGCAGGGAAGTAATGAGCAGTTCTTC. It is translated as CASSQEWQGSNEQFF.

This clone was recorded only once. The CDR3 here is CASSPEVSGNTIYF. CDR3 bases: TGCGCCAGCAGCCCCGAGGTCTCTGGAAACACCATATATTTT. The chain carries TRBV5-1 and TRBJ1-3; unclear D gene. Germline CDR1 and CDR2: SGHRS and YFSETQ. The CDR3 runs to 14 residues. Deletions cut 4 bases from V and 0 bases from J, with 8 bases between.

This chain uses TRBV7-2 with TRBJ2-5; tentatively, D is TRBD1 (6 bases). V gave up 5 bases and J gave up 1 base, with 14 bases separating them. Germline CDR1 is SGHTA and CDR2 is FQGNSA. The CDR3 totals 15 residues. The DNA of the CDR3 is TGTGCCAGCAGCCAGACCTCGGACAGCCAAGAGACCCAGTACTTC. Amino acid sequence: CASSQTSDSQETQYF.

This clone was found once. The CDR3 protein is CASTRQGTGIYEQFF. DNA for the CDR3: TGTGCCAGCACCCGGCAAGGGACAGGGATTTATGAGCAGTTCTTC. This chain links TRBV2 with TRBJ2-1, with TRBD1 identical over 9 bases. CDR1 and CDR2 (germline): SNHLY, FYNNEI. V gave up 7 bases and J gave up 8 bases; unmatched junction bases: 12. There are 15 residues in the CDR3.